The 27 T cell receptor beta chains given below trace back to one sample, sequenced in a study of early T cells in non-severe SARS-CoV-2 infection. TCRdb reprocessed the 5' RACE reads via MiXCR and lists one record per CDR3 protein. The repertoire holds roughly 80,000 distinct CDR3 sequences, about 11% seen once, with about 12% in the top ten. The sequenced sample was whole blood, obtained at baseline. The receptors stem from an adult who was a healthcare worker with PCR-confirmed SARS-CoV-2 infection or an uninfected control (not recorded which).

V and J are TRBV20-1 and TRBJ2-1; D not certain. Trimming shortened V by 7 bases and J by 13 bases, and 14 bases separated the two germline ends. The CDR3 totals 10 residues. CDR1 and CDR2 (germline): DFQATT, SNEGSKA (reference sequence). The CDR3 protein is CSVPSPYQFF. DNA of the CDR3: TGCAGTGTCCCAAGTCCGTATCAGTTCTTC.

This clonotype turned up a few times. This chain joins TRBV5-5 and TRBJ1-6; D gene unclear. The CDR3 sequence is 15 residues long. V dropped 0 bases and J dropped 4 bases, with 8 bases sitting between them. Germline V gene lookup returns CDR1 SGHKS and CDR2 YYEKEE (reference sequence). The CDR3: CASSLGFQYNSPLHF. Written as DNA, the CDR3 is TGTGCCAGCAGCTTGGGCTTCCAGTATAATTCACCCCTCCACTTT.

Only a few counts were recorded for this clonotype. The CDR3 here is CASSQGNGNEQFF. CDR3 coding DNA: TGTGCCAGCAGCCAGGGAAATGGGAATGAGCAGTTCTTC. The chain employs TRBV7-3 and TRBJ2-1; TRBD1 might be the D (5 bases). This CDR3 has 13 amino acids. Germline CDR1 is SGHTA and CDR2 is FQGTGA. V was trimmed by 5 bases and J by 7 bases, leaving 12 bases between them.

The chain is built from TRBV7-2 and TRBJ1-1; TRBD1 aligns across 9 bases. The germline V gene encodes CDR1 SGHTA and CDR2 FQGNSA. V lost 5 bases and J lost 5; bases outside the gene matches: 6. The CDR3 contains 14 residues. The CDR3 protein is CASSRDRAGTEAFF. The DNA of the CDR3 is TGTGCCAGCAGCCGGGACAGGGCTGGGACTGAAGCTTTCTTT.

This clonotype appeared many times. The chain links TRBV5-1 to TRBJ1-6; D is unclear. Germline lookup yields CDR1 SGHRS and CDR2 YFSETQ. CDR3 length equals 15 residues. V was shortened by 0 bases and J by 0 bases, with 4 bases between the two germline ends. The CDR3 sequence: CASSLESSYNSPLHF. The DNA for the CDR3 is TGCGCCAGCAGCTTGGAGAGCTCCTATAATTCACCCCTCCACTTT.

This clonotype was observed many times. The chain has TRBV11-2 and TRBJ2-5, with D perhaps TRBD2 (5 bases). The length of the CDR3 is 13 residues. V gave up 3 bases and J gave up 2 bases, with 7 bases separating them. Germline lookup yields CDR1 SGHAT and CDR2 FQNNGV. DNA of the CDR3: TGTGCCAGCAGCTTTGGACTTCAAGAGACCCAGTACTTC. It specifies CASSFGLQETQYF.

The chain is built from TRBV29-1 and TRBJ2-3, with D possibly TRBD1 on 6 matching bases. The CDR3 contains 13 residues. Deletions cut 6 bases from V and 0 bases from J, with 10 bases between. CDR1 SQVTM and CDR2 ANQGSEA come from the germline V gene. DNA for the CDR3: TGCAGCGTCGGACAGCTCAGCACAGATACGCAGTATTTT. It is translated as CSVGQLSTDTQYF.

The CDR3 bases are TGTGCCAGCAGTTTAGGGGGGTACGGGGAGCTGTTTTTT. Residues: CASSLGGYGELFF. The chain recombines TRBV28 with TRBJ2-2, with D maybe TRBD2 (6 bases). Germline V gives CDR1 MDHEN, CDR2 SYDVKM. The length of the CDR3 is 13 residues. The V end was cut by 2 bases, the J end by 7 bases, with 8 bases between.

This clonotype was counted at least ten times. The CDR3 DNA reads TGTGCCAGCAGTGGGGGTTTTAGCACAGATACGCAGTATTTT. It is translated as CASSGGFSTDTQYF. The chain joins TRBV2 to TRBJ2-3, with D unclear. The CDR3 loop spans 14 amino acids. Germline CDR1 is SNHLY and CDR2 is FYNNEI. V was clipped by 4 bases and J by 0 bases, with 8 bases between them.

At least ten counts were recorded for this clonotype. The chain uses TRBV20-1 and TRBJ1-2; D is unclear. The ends were cut back, 6 bases at V and 6 bases at J, with 20 bases in the middle. This CDR3 contains 14 residues. Germline V gene sequence: CDR1 DFQATT, CDR2 SNEGSKA (reference sequence). CDR3 sequence reads: CSARVLSLTHGYTF. For the CDR3, the DNA is TGCAGTGCGAGGGTTTTGTCTTTAACGCATGGCTACACCTTC.

This clonotype was observed a handful of times. The rearrangement links TRBV11-2 to TRBJ2-2; D possibly corresponds to TRBD1 (5 bases). CDR1 SGHAT and CDR2 FQNNGV come from the germline V gene. The germline V and J ends were trimmed by 5 bases and 4 bases, with 11 bases remaining between them. The CDR3 has 14 residues. The chain's CDR3 is CASSAGHFTGELFF. The DNA of the CDR3 is TGTGCCAGCAGCGCCGGACACTTCACCGGGGAGCTGTTTTTT.

This chain uses TRBV30 with TRBJ1-2; D is perhaps TRBD1 (5 bases). The V gene's germline CDR1 is GTSNPN and CDR2 SVGIG (reference sequence). This CDR3 region has 13 residues. Trimming removed 4 bases from V and 6 bases from J, with 15 bases in between. Written as DNA, the CDR3 is TGTGCCTGGAACCCAGGAGGGGAAAATGGCTACACCTTC. Encoded protein: CAWNPGGENGYTF. Variable domain in full (rest from reference TRBV30 and TRBJ1-2): SQTIHQWPATLVQPVGSPLSLECTVEGTSNPNLYWYRQAAGRGLQLLFYSVGIGQISSEVPQNLSASRPQDRQFILSSKKLLLSDSGFYLCAWNPGGENGYTFGSGTRLTVV.

This clonotype has just a few counts. The rearrangement uses TRBV29-1 and TRBJ2-7; TRBD1 agrees at 7 bases. V gave up 2 bases and J gave up 6 bases; unmatched junction bases: 7. Germline V gene sequence: CDR1 SQVTM, CDR2 ANQGSEA. The CDR3 is 13 amino acids. In DNA, the CDR3 is TGCAGCGTTGAACCCTCACAGGGGAGCGAGCAGTACTTC. It codes for CSVEPSQGSEQYF.

This clonotype was recorded a few times. V and J are TRBV11-2 and TRBJ1-4, with D possibly matching TRBD1 (6 bases). Germline lookup yields CDR1 SGHAT and CDR2 FQNNGV. The CDR3 totals 15 residues. Between the trimmed V and J ends, which lost 2 bases and 4 bases, there was a span of 11 bases. In DNA form, the CDR3 reads TGTGCCAGCAGCTTATACAGGGCTTTTAATGAAAAACTGTTTTTT. The encoded protein is CASSLYRAFNEKLFF. Full variable domain (remainder filled in from reference TRBV11-2 and TRBJ1-4): EAGVAQSPRYKIIEKRQSVAFWCNPISGHATLYWYQQILGQGPKLLIQFQNNGVVDDSQLPKDRFSAERLKGVDSTLKIQPAKLEDSAVYLCASSLYRAFNEKLFFGSGTQLSVL.

This rearrangement joins TRBV5-4 to TRBJ1-6; D remains ambiguous. This CDR3 region has 15 residues. Trimming cost V 4 bases and J 8 bases, with 16 bases left between them. The germline gives CDR1 SGHNT, CDR2 YYREEE (reference sequence). This CDR3 is CASSRSGSLDSPLHF. The CDR3 DNA sequence: TGTGCCAGCAGCCGAAGTGGGTCTTTGGATTCACCCCTCCACTTT.

This clonotype was seen only a few times. CDR3 sequence: CASSPPRGRSYGYTF. The DNA of the CDR3 is TGTGCCAGCTCACCACCCAGGGGGCGCAGCTATGGCTACACCTTC. This chain links TRBV18 with TRBJ1-2, with 8 bases lining up with TRBD1. CDR3 size: 15 residues. Germline loops: CDR1 KGHSH, CDR2 LQKENI. V shed 0 bases and J 4 bases; nucleotides not matched to a gene: 4. Together with reference TRBV18 and TRBJ1-2, the CDR3 gives the full variable domain: NAGVMQNPRHLVRRRGQEARLRCSPMKGHSHVYWYRQLPEEGLKFMVYLQKENIIDESGMPKERFSAEFPKEGPSILRIQQVVRGDSAAYFCASSPPRGRSYGYTFGSGTRLTVV.

The table lists this clonotype with many counts. This chain connects TRBV18 to TRBJ1-5, with 7 positions matching TRBD1. The CDR3 runs to 15 residues. Trimming took 5 bases from V and 2 from J; bases not matched to a gene: 6. Per germline, CDR1 KGHSH and CDR2 LQKENI. In DNA, the CDR3 is TGTGCCAGCTCAGCAAGACAGGGCGGCAATCAGCCCCAGCATTTT. Its protein is CASSARQGGNQPQHF.

This clonotype was counted between two and nine times. The CDR3: CSASPPYKNTEAFF. The CDR3 coding sequence is TGCAGTGCTAGTCCGCCCTACAAGAACACTGAAGCTTTCTTT. This chain joins TRBV20-1 and TRBJ1-1; D gene unclear. The CDR3 is 14 amino acids. Trimming took off 3 bases at V and 1 base at J, with 12 bases between the two ends. Germline lookup yields CDR1 DFQATT and CDR2 SNEGSKA (reference sequence).

This chain joins TRBV28 and TRBJ2-1; D is undetermined. Trimming stripped 2 bases from V and 7 bases from J, with 6 bases between. Germline V gene data show CDR1 as MDHEN and CDR2 as SYDVKM. The CDR3 covers 12 residues. The CDR3 spells CASSLETNEQFF. In DNA, the CDR3 is TGTGCCAGCAGTTTAGAAACAAATGAGCAGTTCTTC. The whole variable domain, filled in from reference TRBV28 and TRBJ2-1, reads DVKVTQSSRYLVKRTGEKVFLECVQDMDHENMFWYRQDPGLGLRLIYFSYDVKMKEKGDIPEGYSVSREKKERFSLILESASTNQTSMYLCASSLETNEQFFGPGTRLTVL.

The chain recombines TRBV6-2 or TRBV6-3 with TRBJ2-7; possibly TRBD1 for D (6 bases). The germline V and J ends were trimmed by 8 bases and 0 bases, with 14 bases remaining between them. CDR1 and CDR2 (germline): MNHEY, SVGEGT. This CDR3 is 14 amino acids long. The CDR3 nucleotides read TGTGCCAGCGGCGAGGGGGACACCTCCTACGAGCAGTACTTC. It codes for CASGEGDTSYEQYF.

This clonotype was seen more than once but under ten times. The V gene is TRBV29-1, the J gene TRBJ2-3, with 10 bases that match TRBD2. CDR3 length: 14 amino acids. Per germline, CDR1 SQVTM and CDR2 ANQGSEA. V shed 4 bases and J 5 bases; nucleotides not matched to a gene: 6. CDR3 sequence: CSVGASGGGDTQYF. CDR3 bases: TGCAGCGTTGGGGCTAGCGGGGGCGGAGATACGCAGTATTTT.

This clonotype was seen a handful of times. V is TRBV9 and J is TRBJ1-3; D call uncertain. CDR1 is SGDLS, CDR2 YYNGEE, per germline. The CDR3 length is 15 residues. Trimming cost V 3 bases and J 0 bases, with 10 bases left between them. The CDR3 sequence is CASSAGVPSGNTIYF. The CDR3 DNA reads TGTGCCAGCAGCGCGGGAGTCCCCTCTGGAAACACCATATATTTT.

V and J are TRBV19 and TRBJ1-1, with 7 bases matching TRBD1. CDR1 is LNHDA, CDR2 SQIVND, per germline (reference sequence). This CDR3 has 17 amino acids. V trimming: 7 bases; J trimming: 0 bases; junction bases outside the gene matches: 14. CDR3 DNA sequence: TGTGCCAGTAAGGGGACAGTGGGTAGATTGGTGAACACTGAAGCTTTCTTT. Translated, it gives CASKGTVGRLVNTEAFF.

The chain recombines TRBV6-1 with TRBJ1-5; D remains unclear. Germline loops: CDR1 MNHNS, CDR2 SASEGT. The V end was cut by 3 bases, the J end by 4 bases, with 7 bases between. The CDR3 contains 13 residues. Written as DNA, the CDR3 is TGTGCCAGCAGTGAGTCGGGGAATCAGCCCCAGCATTTT. Residues: CASSESGNQPQHF.

This clonotype occurred many times. The chain joins TRBV6-1 to TRBJ1-2; TRBD1 agrees at 8 bases. V shed 1 base, J shed 7 bases, and the junction held 17 bases outside the gene matches. From germline, CDR1 is MNHNS and CDR2 SASEGT. The CDR3 has 18 residues. The DNA of the CDR3 is TGTGCCAGCAGTGAAGTCTGGGCAGGGGGCGCAGATGCCGTTGGCTACACCTTC. Translating it yields CASSEVWAGGADAVGYTF.

This clonotype was recorded many times. The chain employs TRBV12-3 or TRBV12-4 and TRBJ1-2; 7 bases line up with TRBD1. The CDR3 length is 14 residues. Losses at the gene ends were 6 bases for V and 0 bases for J; bases not matched to a gene: 4. In nucleotides, the CDR3 is TGTGCCAGCAGAGCTGGGACAGCTAACTATGGCTACACCTTC. As protein: CASRAGTANYGYTF.

This clonotype has at least ten counts. The J gene is TRBJ2-5, the V gene TRBV29-1; D is unclear. Germline V gives CDR1 SQVTM, CDR2 ANQGSEA. The length of the CDR3 is 13 residues. Trimming took off 3 bases at V and 2 bases at J, with 10 bases between the two ends. Written as DNA, the CDR3 is TGCAGCGTTGAGGTGGTGAGGCAAGAGACCCAGTACTTC. Protein: CSVEVVRQETQYF.